This T cell receptor (beta chain) was sequenced during a study of blood T cell repertoires in COVID-19. Background on the study: Sources were T cells, B-cell-depleted T cells, or PBMCs; the material itself was cDNA or gDNA.

Methods used by the authors: Reference gene primer amplification yielded estimated nucleated cell counts. TCRdb keeps only in-frame clones here, not all; method: immunoSEQ multiplex PCR. For V, J and clone size, that table is used; D and trimming come from the DNA. The sample comprises about 130,000 clones, roughly 80% of which are singletons, and roughly 5.1% rests with the top ten. A Seattle source enrolled patients during active infection and followed them longitudinally. Germline CDR1 is SGHNT and CDR2 is YENEEA. V was shortened by 5 bases and J by 0 bases, with 16 bases between the two germline ends. The CDR3 has 16 residues.

The receptor was derived from a woman in her seventies with COVID-19, enrolled during active disease. Specimen: peripheral blood. This chain uses TRBV11-3 with TRBJ1-2, with a possible D match to TRBD1 (5 bases). In DNA form, the CDR3 reads TGTGCCAGCAGCCGCCCCCCCGGGGGAGCTAACTATGGCTACACCTTC. Translated, it gives CASSRPPGGANYGYTF.